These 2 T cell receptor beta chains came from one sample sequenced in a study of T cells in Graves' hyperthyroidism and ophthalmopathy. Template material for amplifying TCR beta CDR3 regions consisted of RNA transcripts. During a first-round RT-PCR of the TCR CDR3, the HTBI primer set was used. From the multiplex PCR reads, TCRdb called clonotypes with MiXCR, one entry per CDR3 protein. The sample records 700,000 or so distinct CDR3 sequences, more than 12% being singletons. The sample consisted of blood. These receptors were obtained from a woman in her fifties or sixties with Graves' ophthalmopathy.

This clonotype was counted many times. CDR3 loop: CASSLVTGGSYNEQFF. CDR3 coding DNA: TGTGCCAGCAGTTTGGTAACGGGAGGGTCCTACAATGAGCAGTTCTTC. The gene calls are TRBV28 and TRBJ2-1, with TRBD2 matching over 8 bases. After removal of 3 bases from V and 1 base from J, the junction contained 5 bases not matched to a gene. CDR1 MDHEN and CDR2 SYDVKM come from the germline V gene. The CDR3 consists of 16 residues. The full variable domain, completed using reference TRBV28 and TRBJ2-1, is DVKVTQSSRYLVKRTGEKVFLECVQDMDHENMFWYRQDPGLGLRLIYFSYDVKMKEKGDIPEGYSVSREKKERFSLILESASTNQTSMYLCASSLVTGGSYNEQFFGPGTRLTVL.

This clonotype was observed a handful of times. As DNA, the CDR3 is TGTGCCAGCAGTTTATATCGGGACAGGGGGATCCTAGGGGCAGATACGCAGTATTTT. It is translated as CASSLYRDRGILGADTQYF. The rearrangement joins TRBV27 to TRBJ2-3, with 11 nucleotides matching TRBD1. This CDR3 is 19 amino acids long. Germline loops: CDR1 MNHEY, CDR2 SMNVEV (reference sequence). Trimming removed 1 base from V and 4 bases from J; junction bases left unmatched: 13.